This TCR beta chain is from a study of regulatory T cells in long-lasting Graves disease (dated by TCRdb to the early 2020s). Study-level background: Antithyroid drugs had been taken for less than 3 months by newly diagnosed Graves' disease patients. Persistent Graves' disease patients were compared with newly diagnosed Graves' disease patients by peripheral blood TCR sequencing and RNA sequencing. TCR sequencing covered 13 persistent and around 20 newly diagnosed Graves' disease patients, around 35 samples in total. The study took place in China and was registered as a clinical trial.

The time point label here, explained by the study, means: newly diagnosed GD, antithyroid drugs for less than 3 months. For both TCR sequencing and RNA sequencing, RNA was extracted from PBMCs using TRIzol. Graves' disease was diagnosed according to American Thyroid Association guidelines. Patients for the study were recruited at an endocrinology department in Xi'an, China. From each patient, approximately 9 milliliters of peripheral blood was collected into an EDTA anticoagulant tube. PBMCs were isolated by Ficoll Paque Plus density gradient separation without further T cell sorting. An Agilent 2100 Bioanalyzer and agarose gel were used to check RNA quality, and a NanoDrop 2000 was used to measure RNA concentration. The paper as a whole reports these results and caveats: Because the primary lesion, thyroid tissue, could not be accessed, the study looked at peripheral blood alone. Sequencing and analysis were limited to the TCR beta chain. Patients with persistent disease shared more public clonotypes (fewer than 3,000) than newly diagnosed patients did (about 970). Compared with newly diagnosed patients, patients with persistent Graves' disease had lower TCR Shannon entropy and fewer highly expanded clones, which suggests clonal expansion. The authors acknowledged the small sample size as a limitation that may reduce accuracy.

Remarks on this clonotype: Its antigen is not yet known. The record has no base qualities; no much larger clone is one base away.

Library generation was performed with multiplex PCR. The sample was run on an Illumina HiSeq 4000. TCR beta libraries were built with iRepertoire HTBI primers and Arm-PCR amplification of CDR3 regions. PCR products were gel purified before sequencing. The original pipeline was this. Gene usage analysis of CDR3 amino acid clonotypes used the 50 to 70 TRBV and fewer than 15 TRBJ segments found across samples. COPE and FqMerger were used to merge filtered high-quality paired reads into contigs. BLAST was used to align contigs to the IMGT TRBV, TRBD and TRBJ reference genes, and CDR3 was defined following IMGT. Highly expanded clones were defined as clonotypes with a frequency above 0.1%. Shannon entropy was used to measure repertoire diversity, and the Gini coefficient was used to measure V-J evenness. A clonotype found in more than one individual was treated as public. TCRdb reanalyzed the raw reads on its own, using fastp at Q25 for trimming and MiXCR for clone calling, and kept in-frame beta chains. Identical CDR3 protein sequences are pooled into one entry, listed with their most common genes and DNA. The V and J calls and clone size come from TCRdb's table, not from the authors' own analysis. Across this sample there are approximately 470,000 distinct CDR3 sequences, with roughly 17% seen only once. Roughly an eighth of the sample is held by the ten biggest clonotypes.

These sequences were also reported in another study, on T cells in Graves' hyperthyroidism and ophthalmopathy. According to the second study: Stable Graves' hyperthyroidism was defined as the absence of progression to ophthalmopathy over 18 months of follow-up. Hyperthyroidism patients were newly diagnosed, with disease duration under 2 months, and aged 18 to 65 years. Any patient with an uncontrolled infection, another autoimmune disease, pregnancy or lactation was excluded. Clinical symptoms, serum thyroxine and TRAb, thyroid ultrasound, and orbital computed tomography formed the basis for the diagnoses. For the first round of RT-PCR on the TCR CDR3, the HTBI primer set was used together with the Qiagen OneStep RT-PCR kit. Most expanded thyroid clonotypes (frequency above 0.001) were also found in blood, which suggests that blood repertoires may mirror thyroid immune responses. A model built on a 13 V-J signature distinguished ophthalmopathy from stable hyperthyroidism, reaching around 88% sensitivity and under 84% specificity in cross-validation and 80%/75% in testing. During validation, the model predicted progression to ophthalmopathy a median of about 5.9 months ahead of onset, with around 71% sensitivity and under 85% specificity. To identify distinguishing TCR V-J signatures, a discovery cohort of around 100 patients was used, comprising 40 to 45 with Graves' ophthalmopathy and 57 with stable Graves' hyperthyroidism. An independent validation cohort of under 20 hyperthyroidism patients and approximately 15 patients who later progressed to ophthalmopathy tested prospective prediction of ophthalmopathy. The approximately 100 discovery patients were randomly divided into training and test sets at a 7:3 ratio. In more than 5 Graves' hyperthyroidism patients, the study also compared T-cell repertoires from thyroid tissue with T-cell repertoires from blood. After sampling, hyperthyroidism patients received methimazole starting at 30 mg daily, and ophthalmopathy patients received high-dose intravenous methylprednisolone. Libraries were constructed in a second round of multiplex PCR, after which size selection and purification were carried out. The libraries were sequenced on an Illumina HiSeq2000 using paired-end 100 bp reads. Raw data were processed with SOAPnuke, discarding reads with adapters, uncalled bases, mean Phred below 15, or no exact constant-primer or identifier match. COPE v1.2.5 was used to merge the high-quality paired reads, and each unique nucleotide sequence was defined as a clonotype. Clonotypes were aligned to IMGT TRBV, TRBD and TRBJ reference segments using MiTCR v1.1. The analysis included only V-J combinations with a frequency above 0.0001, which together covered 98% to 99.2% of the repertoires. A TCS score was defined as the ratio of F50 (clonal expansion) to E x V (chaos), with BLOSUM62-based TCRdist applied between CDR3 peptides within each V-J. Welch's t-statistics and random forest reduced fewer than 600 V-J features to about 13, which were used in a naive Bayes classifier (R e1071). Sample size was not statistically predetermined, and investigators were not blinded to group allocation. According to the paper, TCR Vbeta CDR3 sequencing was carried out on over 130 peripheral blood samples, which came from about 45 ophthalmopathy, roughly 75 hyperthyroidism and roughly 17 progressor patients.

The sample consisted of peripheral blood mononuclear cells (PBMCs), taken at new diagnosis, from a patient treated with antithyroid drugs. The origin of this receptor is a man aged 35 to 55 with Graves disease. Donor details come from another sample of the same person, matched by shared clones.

The CDR3 in this case is CASSSSAGGGQETQYF. The nucleotides read TGCGCCAGCAGTAGTTCAGCGGGAGGTGGTCAAGAGACCCAGTACTTC. The chain joins TRBV10-1 to TRBJ2-5; 9 central bases correspond to TRBD2. V and J are trimmed by 5 bases and 2 bases, and the gene matches miss 9 bases of the junction. The CDR3, cysteine through phenylalanine, is 16 amino acids long. Just CDR3 DNA is preserved here, 48 bases in frame from base 1. CDR1 and CDR2 are drawn from the germline V gene (reference sequence): WNHNN, SYGVQD.